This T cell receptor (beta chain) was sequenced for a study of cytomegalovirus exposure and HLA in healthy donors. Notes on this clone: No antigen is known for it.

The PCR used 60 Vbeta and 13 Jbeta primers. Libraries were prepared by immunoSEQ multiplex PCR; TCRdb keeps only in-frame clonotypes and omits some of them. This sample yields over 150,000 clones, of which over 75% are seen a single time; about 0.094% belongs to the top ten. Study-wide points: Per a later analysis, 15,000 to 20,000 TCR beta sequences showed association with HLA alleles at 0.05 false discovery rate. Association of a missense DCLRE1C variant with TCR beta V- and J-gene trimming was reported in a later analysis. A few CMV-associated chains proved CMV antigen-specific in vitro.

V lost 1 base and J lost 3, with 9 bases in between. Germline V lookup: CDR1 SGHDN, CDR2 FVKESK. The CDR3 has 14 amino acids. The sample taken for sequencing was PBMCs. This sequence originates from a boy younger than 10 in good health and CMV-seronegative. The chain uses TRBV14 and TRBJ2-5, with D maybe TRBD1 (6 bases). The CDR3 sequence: CASSQVGGEETQYF. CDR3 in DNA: TGTGCCAGCAGCCAAGTTGGGGGCGAAGAGACCCAGTACTTC.